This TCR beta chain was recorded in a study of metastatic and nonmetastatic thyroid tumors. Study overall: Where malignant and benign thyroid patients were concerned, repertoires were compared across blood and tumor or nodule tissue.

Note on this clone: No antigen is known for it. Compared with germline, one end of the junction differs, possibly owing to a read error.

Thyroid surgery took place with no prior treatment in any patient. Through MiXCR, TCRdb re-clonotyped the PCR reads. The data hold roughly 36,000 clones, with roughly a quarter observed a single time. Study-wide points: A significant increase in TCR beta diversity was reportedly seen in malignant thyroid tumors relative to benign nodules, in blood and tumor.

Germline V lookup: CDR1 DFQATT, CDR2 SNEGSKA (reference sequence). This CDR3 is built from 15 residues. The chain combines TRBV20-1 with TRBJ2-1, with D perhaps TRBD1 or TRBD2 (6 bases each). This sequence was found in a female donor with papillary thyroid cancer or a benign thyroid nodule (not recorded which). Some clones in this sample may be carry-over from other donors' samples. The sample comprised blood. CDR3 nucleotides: TGCAGTGCTAGAGGTAGAAGGGGGGTCTACAGTGAGCAGTTCTTC. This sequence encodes CSARGRRGVYSEQFF.